The present TCR beta chain was sequenced within a study of T cell repertoires in cytomegalovirus infection. The CDR3 runs to 13 residues. In germline, CDR1 is DFQATT, CDR2 SNEGSKA (reference sequence). V was shortened by 3 bases and J by 7 bases, with 10 bases between the two germline ends. TCRdb reanalysed the reads using MiXCR and keeps one entry per CDR3 protein. This table holds over 150,000 distinct CDR3 sequences, 13% to 15% found once. This clonotype occurred a few times. The source is a human donor in good health (CMV status not recorded). Some clones in this sample may be carry-over from other donors' samples. The material sequenced was PBMCs. V and J are TRBV20-1 and TRBJ1-6; TRBD1 might be the D (5 bases). For the CDR3, the DNA is TGCAGTGCTAGGTGGGACGGAAATTCACCCCTCCACTTT. This sequence encodes CSARWDGNSPLHF.